This is a list of T cell receptor beta chains from one sample in a study of CD8 T cells in Susac syndrome. TCRdb independently ran MiXCR on the immunoSEQ multiplex PCR reads; one entry per CDR3 protein. The sample has 250,000 to 300,000 distinct CDR3 sequences, about nine tenths seen once. Material: CD8+ T cells from PBMCs. All receptors come from a human donor with multiple sclerosis. The CDR3 runs from the conserved cysteine through the conserved F or W. The D gene is left open where the match is weak. Clone size is given for some rows only: seen once, a few or many times, or a class if the clone is expanded.

>TRBJ1-4|TRBD1|NA|TRBV15
TGTGCCACCAGCGCCACAGGGGGCATGCATGAAAAACTGTTTTTT
CATSATGGMHEKLFF
>TRBJ2-5|NA|NA|TRBV4-3
TGCGCCAGCAGCCAAGGTATGGCGGGAGAGACCCAGTACTTC
CASSQGMAGETQYF
>TRBJ1-6|TRBD1|NA|TRBV20-1
TGCAGTGCTAGAGATATTGGACAGGATAATTCACCCCTCCACTTT
CSARDIGQDNSPLHF
>TRBJ2-1|NA|NA|TRBV20-1
TGCAGTGCTAGAGGGTGGGCCAATGAGCAGTTCTTC
CSARGWANEQFF
>TRBJ2-2|NA|NA|TRBV7-2
TGTGCCAGCAGCTTAGCACCCCTTACCGGGGAGCTGTTTTTT
CASSLAPLTGELFF
>TRBJ2-1|NA|NA|TRBV6-5
TGTGCCAGCAGTTACGCTCTGAGTAGAGATGAGCAGTTCTTC
CASSYALSRDEQFF
>TRBJ2-7|NA|NA|TRBV11-1
TGTGCCAGCAGCTTACAGGAGAACTACGAGCAGTACTTC
CASSLQENYEQYF
>TRBJ2-6|TRBD1|once|TRBV10-3
TGTGACATCAGTAGGACAGGGTTGGTTTCCGCCCTGACTTTC
CDISRTGLVSALTF
>TRBJ2-7|NA|NA|TRBV27
TGTGCCAGCAGAGGTCAGCTCCTCGACGAGCAGTACTTC
CASRGQLLDEQYF
>TRBJ2-1|NA|NA|TRBV25-1
TGTGCCAGCAGTGAAGTATGGGGCTCCTACAATGAGCAGTTCTTC
CASSEVWGSYNEQFF
>TRBJ2-2|NA|NA|TRBV30
TGTGCCTGGAGTGCCGGGGCTGGGGAGCTGTTTTTT
CAWSAGAGELFF
>TRBJ2-2|NA|NA|TRBV6-5
TGTGCCAGTTTAGCGGTTAACACCGGGGAGCTGTTTTTT
CASLAVNTGELFF
>TRBJ2-1|TRBD1|NA|TRBV20-1
TGCAGTGCTTTTTACTTAACAGGGGGCGGCTTTAATGAGCAGTTCTTC
CSAFYLTGGGFNEQFF
>TRBJ1-4|TRBD1|NA|TRBV7-9
TGTGCCAGCCAGGGGGTCGCTCCCGCAACTAATGAAAAACTGTTTTTT
CASQGVAPATNEKLFF
>TRBJ1-2|NA|NA|TRBV2
TGTGCCAGCAGTGAAGTTGCCTCTACCTATGGCTACACCTTC
CASSEVASTYGYTF
>TRBJ1-2|NA|NA|TRBV20-1
TGCAGTGCTGAAGGAATTCGGCGGGACACCACGGGGTATGGCTACACCTTC
CSAEGIRRDTTGYGYTF
>TRBJ2-1|TRBD2|NA|TRBV3-1
TGTGCCAGCAGCCAAGAGGGCGGGGGGGCGGCTGAGCAGTTCTTC
CASSQEGGGAAEQFF
>TRBJ1-5|NA|NA|TRBV27
TGTGCCAGCAGTTCCCTCCTCTCTCGCTATAGCAATCAGCCCCAGCATTTT
CASSSLLSRYSNQPQHF
>TRBJ1-1|TRBD1|NA|TRBV9
TGTGCCAGCAGCGCGTCGCAGGGGGGTAGCACTGAAGCTTTCTTT
CASSASQGGSTEAFF
>TRBJ2-2|NA|NA|TRBV3-1
TGTGCCAGCAGCCAAGATACCACCTCTCGGGGGACCGGGGAGCTGTTTTTT
CASSQDTTSRGTGELFF
>TRBJ2-1|NA|NA|TRBV18
TGTGCCAGCTCACATTCCGGGACCAATACCTACAATGAGCAGTTCTTC
CASSHSGTNTYNEQFF
>TRBJ2-2|NA|NA|TRBV7-3
TGTGCCAGCAGCTCCGTTGGGCCCTTGCCCGGGGAGCTGTTTTTT
CASSSVGPLPGELFF
>TRBJ2-5|NA|NA|TRBV9
TGTGCCAGCAGCGTAGACGGAGAGACCCAGTACTTC
CASSVDGETQYF
>TRBJ2-2|TRBD1|NA|TRBV24-1
TGTGCCACGAGGGACAGCGCCGGGGAGCTGTTTTTT
CATRDSAGELFF
>TRBJ2-7|NA|NA|TRBV30
TGTGCCTGGACTACCCGAACCGGACCCTACGAGCAGTACTTC
CAWTTRTGPYEQYF
>TRBJ2-7|TRBD2|NA|TRBV28
TGTGCCAGCAGTTTATTACTAGCGCTCAGCGAGCAGTACTTC
CASSLLLALSEQYF
>TRBJ2-1|NA|NA|TRBV19
TGTGCCAGTAGTATAGCCCCCACCAATGAGCAGTTCTTC
CASSIAPTNEQFF
>TRBJ2-1|NA|few|TRBV7-3
TGTGCCAGCAGCTTAATAGGAGGAGGCAATGAGCAGTTCTTC
CASSLIGGGNEQFF
>TRBJ2-7|NA|NA|TRBV6-2/TRBV6-3
TGTGCCAGCAGTTACCAAAATGCCCTATACGAGCAGTACTTC
CASSYQNALYEQYF
>TRBJ1-4|NA|once|TRBV7-2
TGTGCCAGCACCCCCGAGGTATCCCCTAATGAAAAACTGTTTTTT
CASTPEVSPNEKLFF
>TRBJ2-1|NA|NA|TRBV24-1
TGTGCCACCAGTGATTTTGGGGACGAGCAGTTCTTC
CATSDFGDEQFF
>TRBJ2-1|NA|NA|TRBV7-9
TGTGCCAGCAGCGCTTTAGCGGTAGGAAATGAGCAGTTCTTC
CASSALAVGNEQFF